The 32 T cell receptor beta chains below all came from one sample that was sequenced in a study of T-cell memory formation after mild COVID-19. One entry per CDR3 protein, called by TCRdb with MiXCR from the 5' RACE reads. Here the sample spans approximately 400,000 distinct CDR3 sequences, 20% to 25% being singletons. Input material: PBMCs or a T cell subset sorted from them (not recorded which). These receptors all stem from an adult woman who had mild COVID-19 (a few samples of this study predate the infection). Cell type and time point are not known.

This clonotype was detected a few times. The chain carries TRBV7-2 and TRBJ2-1; D remains ambiguous. Deletions cut 6 bases from V and 9 bases from J, with 12 bases between. The CDR3 has 12 residues. Germline V gene lookup returns CDR1 SGHTA and CDR2 FQGNSA. CDR3 nucleotides: TGTGCCAGCAGTCTTAAGCCCCTTGAGCAGTTCTTC. Its translation: CASSLKPLEQFF.

The chain uses TRBV6-2 or TRBV6-3 and TRBJ2-1; 8 bases agree with TRBD2. Unmatched junction bases numbered 14, after V lost 8 bases and J lost 8 bases. Germline CDR1 is MNHEY and CDR2 is SVGEGT. This CDR3 is built from 15 residues. The CDR3 DNA follows: TGTGCCAGCGGCTCCGGGACTAGTCCCGGGGATGAGCAGTTCTTC. As protein: CASGSGTSPGDEQFF.

The CDR3 protein is CATSEPTRVGETQYF. DNA for the CDR3: TGTGCCACCAGTGAGCCAACGCGGGTTGGAGAGACCCAGTACTTC. The V and J genes are TRBV24-1 and TRBJ2-5; D possibly corresponds to TRBD2 (5 bases). Germline assignment: CDR1 KGHDR and CDR2 SFDVKD. The CDR3 spans 15 residues. The ends were cut back, 4 bases at V and 4 bases at J, with 15 bases in the middle.

This clonotype appeared once. This rearrangement joins TRBV11-1 to TRBJ2-2; weak D call: TRBD2 (7 bases). The CDR3 sequence is 14 residues long. Trimming removed 6 bases at V and 6 bases at J, with 14 bases between. Germline CDR1 and CDR2: SGHAT and FQDESV (reference sequence). CDR3: CASSSRGAAGELFF. In nucleotides, the CDR3 is TGTGCCAGCAGTTCTCGGGGGGCCGCCGGGGAGCTGTTTTTT.

The table lists this clonotype with a few counts. The chain joins TRBV6-2 or TRBV6-3 to TRBJ1-1; possibly TRBD1 for D (5 bases). Trimming removed 8 bases at V and 1 base at J, with 11 bases between. CDR1 is MNHEY, CDR2 SVGEGT, per germline. The CDR3 is 13 residues long. CDR3 sequence reads: CASSRGANTEAFF. DNA for the CDR3: TGTGCCAGCTCTCGGGGCGCGAACACTGAAGCTTTCTTT.

The V call is TRBV5-1, the J call TRBJ1-5; the match to TRBD1 covers 8 bases. This CDR3 contains 15 residues. The V segment lost 2 bases and the J segment 4 bases; nucleotides outside the gene matches: 5. Per germline, CDR1 SGHRS and CDR2 YFSETQ. The CDR3 sequence is CASSLMTGANQPQHF. The DNA of the CDR3 is TGCGCCAGCAGCTTAATGACAGGGGCGAATCAGCCCCAGCATTTT.

This clonotype was counted only a few times. V is TRBV6-5 and J is TRBJ2-3; no definite D call. Germline V lookup: CDR1 MNHEY, CDR2 SVGAGI. This CDR3 is 13 amino acids long. The V gene lost 7 bases and the J gene lost 1 base, with 9 bases spanning the gap. Written as DNA, the CDR3 is TGTGCCAGCAAGGATCAGGGCACAGATACGCAGTATTTT. Protein product: CASKDQGTDTQYF.

This chain's CDR3 is CASTPKNIQYF. The CDR3 DNA sequence: TGTGCCAGCACTCCCAAAAACATTCAGTACTTC. The chain has TRBV2 and TRBJ2-4; D is uncertain. The CDR3 contains 11 residues. V dropped 7 bases and J dropped 2 bases, with 3 bases sitting between them. Germline CDR1 and CDR2: SNHLY and FYNNEI.

This clonotype appeared many times. The chain combines TRBV7-9 with TRBJ2-1, with D tentatively TRBD1 (5 bases). V dropped 6 bases and J dropped 7 bases, with 16 bases sitting between them. The length of the CDR3 is 14 residues. The germline gives CDR1 SEHNR, CDR2 FQNEAQ (reference sequence). The CDR3 protein is CASSLDSTRNEQFF. The CDR3 DNA sequence: TGTGCCAGCAGTCTCGACAGTACGAGAAATGAGCAGTTCTTC. The whole variable domain, remainder taken from reference TRBV7-9 and TRBJ2-1, is DTGVSQNPRHKITKRGQNVTFRCDPISEHNRLYWYRQTLGQGPEFLTYFQNEAQLEKSRLLSDRFSAERPKGSFSTLEIQRTEQGDSAMYLCASSLDSTRNEQFFGPGTRLTVL.

This chain joins TRBV7-8 and TRBJ2-2; 8 bases are shared with TRBD1. Trimming at V came to 1 base and at J to 3 bases, leaving 1 base not matched to a gene. Germline assignment: CDR1 SGHVS and CDR2 FQNEAQ. The CDR3 has 15 amino acids. In DNA, the CDR3 is TGTGCCAGCAGCTTAGGGGGACAGGACACCGGGGAGCTGTTTTTT. It codes for CASSLGGQDTGELFF.

The V and J genes are TRBV2 and TRBJ2-1; either TRBD1 or TRBD2 may supply D (5 bases each). CDR1 and CDR2 (germline): SNHLY, FYNNEI. The length of the CDR3 is 14 residues. Between the trimmed V and J ends, which lost 5 bases and 4 bases, there was a span of 12 bases. Here the CDR3 DNA reads TGTGCCAGCAGTAGGGACGTACTTTACAATGAGCAGTTCTTC. This translates into CASSRDVLYNEQFF.

CDR3 nucleotides: TGTGCCAGCAGCCCGGGACAGTTAACAGATACGCAGTATTTT. It codes for CASSPGQLTDTQYF. This chain links TRBV5-5 with TRBJ2-3; 7 nucleotides align to TRBD1. The CDR3 contains 14 residues. The junction had 5 bases not matched to a gene; V was cut back by 4 bases and J by 3 bases. Germline V gene data show CDR1 as SGHKS and CDR2 as YYEKEE (reference sequence).

The rearrangement uses TRBV7-9 and TRBJ2-3; no reliable D call. The CDR3 length is 13 residues. V dropped 2 bases and J dropped 5 bases, with 8 bases sitting between them. Germline CDR1 is SEHNR and CDR2 is FQNEAQ (reference sequence). CDR3 nucleotide sequence: TGTGCCAGCAGCTTACCCGTGAGAGATACGCAGTATTTT. Protein sequence: CASSLPVRDTQYF.

The V and J genes are TRBV5-4 and TRBJ1-2; D not certain. Per germline, CDR1 SGHNT and CDR2 YYREEE (reference sequence). The V gene lost 5 bases and the J gene lost 4 bases, with 9 bases spanning the gap. The CDR3 length is 12 residues. The CDR3 region has the DNA TGTGCCAGCAGTAAAGAGGTCTATGGCTACACCTTC. It is translated as CASSKEVYGYTF.

This chain links TRBV4-3 with TRBJ1-1; D gene uncertain. The V and J ends lost 4 bases and 8 bases respectively, with 14 bases between them. The CDR3 extends over 13 amino acids. Germline V gives CDR1 LGHNA, CDR2 YSLEER. CDR3 sequence reads: CASSPVAGREAFF. DNA for the CDR3: TGCGCCAGCAGCCCGGTGGCTGGGAGGGAAGCTTTCTTT.

The gene calls are TRBV29-1 and TRBJ1-2, with 7 positions matching TRBD1. This CDR3 comprises 14 residues. Germline V gene sequence: CDR1 SQVTM, CDR2 ANQGSEA. V lost 2 bases, J lost 4 bases, and 7 bases stayed unmatched. CDR3 residues: CSVETTGALYGYTF. CDR3 DNA: TGCAGCGTTGAAACCACAGGGGCCCTCTATGGCTACACCTTC.

This clonotype was seen a handful of times. V gene TRBV27 combines with J gene TRBJ2-7; 7 bases agree with TRBD2. The trim removed 4 bases at V and 1 base at J, leaving 10 bases unmatched. The CDR3 is 16 amino acids. Germline CDR1 is MNHEY and CDR2 is SMNVEV (reference sequence). CDR3 nucleotide sequence: TGTGCCAGCAGTTCCCCGGGTAGCGGGTCTTCCTACGAGCAGTACTTC. Translated: CASSSPGSGSSYEQYF.

The chain uses TRBV20-1 and TRBJ2-7, with 10 bases matching TRBD2. J gave up 5 bases and V 1 base, and 5 bases lay outside the gene matches. The CDR3 covers 14 residues. Looked up from germline, CDR1 is DFQATT and CDR2 is SNEGSKA (reference sequence). This chain's CDR3 is CSARGLAGPHEQYF. The CDR3 region has the DNA TGCAGTGCTAGAGGACTAGCGGGCCCCCACGAGCAGTACTTC.

The V call is TRBV7-9, the J call TRBJ2-2; no clear D gene. CDR1 and CDR2 (germline): SEHNR, FQNEAQ (reference sequence). Trimming left V 6 bases short and J 5 bases short, with 10 bases between. This CDR3 spans 13 amino acids. The CDR3 nucleotides are TGTGCCAGCAGTTTAACGGTTACCGGGGAGCTGTTTTTT. Translated: CASSLTVTGELFF. Full variable domain (missing parts from reference TRBV7-9 and TRBJ2-2): DTGVSQNPRHKITKRGQNVTFRCDPISEHNRLYWYRQTLGQGPEFLTYFQNEAQLEKSRLLSDRFSAERPKGSFSTLEIQRTEQGDSAMYLCASSLTVTGELFFGEGSRLTVL.

V and J are TRBV21-1 and TRBJ2-3; the DNA was not used to check the table's D call, TRBD2. TRBV21-1 is a pseudogene. The CDR3 covers 18 residues. Here the CDR3 reads CASSTNPGLAAPTDTQYF. CDR3 nucleotides: TGTGCCAGCAGCACAAATCCGGGACTAGCGGCTCCCACAGATACGCAGTATTTT.

This chain uses TRBV7-9 with TRBJ2-1; the match to TRBD2 covers 8 bases. J was trimmed by 12 bases and V by 4 bases; bases with no gene match: 8. The germline V gene encodes CDR1 SEHNR and CDR2 FQNEAQ (reference sequence). The CDR3 is 13 residues long. The CDR3 DNA reads as TGTGCCAGCAGCTCTCAGAGCGGGGGATCGCAGTTCTTC. This translates into CASSSQSGGSQFF.

This clonotype was observed a handful of times. One end of the junction is discordant with germline, which a read error may explain. The chain combines TRBV12-3 or TRBV12-4 with TRBJ2-4; 8 bases are a match to TRBD2. The CDR3 spans 12 residues. This CDR3 is CASSPPGGLVFF. DNA of the CDR3: TGTGCCAGCAGCCCGCCCGGGGGACTAGTCTTTTTC.

This clonotype was picked up a small number of times. V gene TRBV6-5 combines with J gene TRBJ2-7; D is possibly TRBD1 or TRBD2 (7 bases each). Germline V gives CDR1 MNHEY, CDR2 SVGAGI. Deletions cut 8 bases from V and 2 bases from J, with 22 bases between. CDR3 length equals 16 residues. The CDR3 is CASRRDYRGYTYEQYF. The CDR3 DNA reads TGTGCCAGCCGTAGGGACTACAGGGGTTACACCTACGAGCAGTACTTC.

This CDR3 is CATQRATEAFF. The CDR3 DNA reads TGTGCCACCCAACGAGCCACTGAAGCTTTCTTT. This chain uses TRBV6-5 with TRBJ1-1; D gene ambiguous. The CDR3 consists of 11 residues. The V end was cut by 10 bases, the J end by 4 bases, with 10 bases between. CDR1 MNHEY and CDR2 SVGAGI come from the germline V gene.

This clonotype was counted a few times. The chain has TRBV12-3 or TRBV12-4 and TRBJ1-4; no firm D call. This CDR3 spans 13 amino acids. The V end was cut by 3 bases, the J end by 5 bases, with 7 bases between. In DNA, the CDR3 is TGTGCCAGCAGTTTGGCTGAGAATGAAAAACTGTTTTTT. Translation: CASSLAENEKLFF.

This chain joins TRBV4-3 and TRBJ2-3; D gene uncertain. Trimming pared 0 bases from V and 3 bases from J, leaving 16 bases between. The CDR3 loop spans 17 amino acids. Per the germline V gene, CDR1 is LGHNA and CDR2 is YSLEER. The CDR3 spells CASSQDLPPFLTDTQYF. In nucleotides, the CDR3 is TGCGCCAGCAGCCAAGATCTGCCCCCATTCCTTACAGATACGCAGTATTTT.

The V call is TRBV5-5, the J call TRBJ2-2; D possibly uses TRBD1 or TRBD2 (5 bases each). V dropped 4 bases and J dropped 4 bases, with 14 bases sitting between them. CDR1 is SGHKS and CDR2 is YYEKEE in the germline V gene (reference sequence). This CDR3 contains 15 residues. The CDR3 region is CASSNPGRVTGELFF. DNA of the CDR3: TGTGCCAGCAGCAATCCGGGACGGGTCACCGGGGAGCTGTTTTTT.

This clonotype was counted only a few times. V is TRBV28 and J is TRBJ2-3; a weak D match, TRBD2 (5 bases). This CDR3 has 16 amino acids. V lost 3 bases and J 4 bases, leaving 17 bases between the germline ends. Germline loops: CDR1 MDHEN, CDR2 SYDVKM. CDR3 nucleotide sequence: TGTGCCAGCAGTTTGGTCCGCCCCACCGGGGCAGATACGCAGTATTTT. Its translation: CASSLVRPTGADTQYF.

This clonotype appeared a few times. The chain uses TRBV18 and TRBJ2-7; TRBD2 matches 7 bases. CDR1 is KGHSH, CDR2 LQKENI, per germline. This CDR3 spans 15 amino acids. V lost 2 bases and J lost 7; bases outside the gene matches: 11. The CDR3, as DNA: TGTGCCAGCTCACCATACTCGGGAGGTCCGAGGGAGCAGTACTTC. It is translated as CASSPYSGGPREQYF.

The chain recombines TRBV12-3 or TRBV12-4 with TRBJ2-5; D is unresolved. V was trimmed by 6 bases and J by 3 bases, leaving 8 bases between them. The CDR3 runs to 12 residues. The CDR3 loop is CASRGFEETQYF. The CDR3 bases are TGTGCCAGCAGGGGCTTCGAAGAGACCCAGTACTTC.

This clonotype has just a few counts. V usage is TRBV24-1 and J usage is TRBJ2-1, with 11 nucleotides matching TRBD2. Germline V gene lookup returns CDR1 KGHDR and CDR2 SFDVKD. The CDR3 totals 16 residues. V was pared by 5 bases and J by 6 bases, with 8 bases of the junction left unmatched. CDR3: CATSALAGGPGNEQFF. The CDR3, as DNA: TGTGCCACCAGTGCCTTAGCGGGAGGGCCGGGCAATGAGCAGTTCTTC.

This clonotype was detected a few times. This sequence joins TRBV7-2 and TRBJ1-6; 9 nucleotides align to TRBD1. The V segment lost 2 bases and the J segment 2 bases; nucleotides outside the gene matches: 1. From germline, CDR1 is SGHTA and CDR2 FQGNSA. The CDR3 consists of 16 residues. Here the CDR3 DNA reads TGTGCCAGCAGCTTAAGGGACAGGGCCTATAATTCACCCCTCCACTTT. Its protein is CASSLRDRAYNSPLHF.